Shown below are 18 T cell receptor beta chains from a single sample sequenced in a study of CD8+ T cells in alopecia areata. RNA was isolated and reverse transcribed to cDNA, the sequencing template. Generated by immunoSEQ multiplex PCR, the TCRdb table keeps only in-frame clones and is missing some. The sample holds about 180,000 clones; about half are singletons and the top ten take roughly a tenth. Treatment noted: oral pan-JAK inhibitor, 5-10 mg twice daily. Sequenced material: CD8+ T cells sorted from blood, taken at approximately week 51, from a patient treated with tofacitinib. The receptor set was obtained from a human donor with alopecia areata.

This clone was seen more than once but under ten times. J is TRBJ2-7 and V is TRBV20-1; D unresolved. Trimming shortened V by 6 bases and J by 2 bases, and 8 bases separated the two germline ends. This CDR3 is built from 11 residues. CDR1 is DFQATT and CDR2 is SNEGSKA in the germline V gene (reference sequence). The CDR3 DNA reads as TGCAGTGCCGAGAGAACCTACGAGCAGTACTTC. This encodes CSAERTYEQYF.

V and J are TRBV27 and TRBJ2-7; possibly TRBD1 for D (7 bases). The germline V gene encodes CDR1 MNHEY and CDR2 SMNVEV (reference sequence). There are 13 residues in the CDR3. V was pared by 2 bases and J by 6 bases, with 11 bases between. The CDR3 here is CASSLPQGGEQYF. Written as DNA, the CDR3 is TGTGCCAGCAGTTTACCTCAGGGGGGCGAGCAGTACTTC.

The chain employs TRBV5-4 and TRBJ1-1; D unresolved. The CDR3 extends over 13 amino acids. V dropped 0 bases and J dropped 4 bases, with 7 bases sitting between them. Germline CDR1 is SGHNT and CDR2 is YYREEE (reference sequence). The CDR3 nucleotides are TGTGCCAGCAGCTTGGAGTCAGCCACTGAAGCTTTCTTT. Its translation: CASSLESATEAFF.

This clone came up a few times. The rearrangement links TRBV29-1 to TRBJ1-3; no definite D call. The germline CDR1 and CDR2 sequences are SQVTM and ANQGSEA. This CDR3 has 16 amino acids. V was pared by 0 bases and J by 2 bases, with 14 bases between. The CDR3 loop reads CSVEDLRPGAGNTIYF. The CDR3 nucleotides read TGCAGCGTTGAAGATCTTAGGCCAGGCGCTGGAAACACCATATATTTT.

V is TRBV5-1 and J is TRBJ2-2; D is uncertain. V shed 0 bases and J shed 1 base, with 7 bases lying between them. This CDR3 spans 15 amino acids. CDR1 and CDR2 from the germline V gene are SGHRS and YFSETQ. The CDR3 sequence: CASSLARRNTGELFF. CDR3 bases: TGCGCCAGCAGCTTGGCGCGCAGGAACACCGGGGAGCTGTTTTTT.

This clone turned up a few times. The rearrangement joins TRBV9 to TRBJ2-1; the D gene could be TRBD1 or TRBD2 (5 bases each). Germline V gene lookup returns CDR1 SGDLS and CDR2 YYNGEE. The CDR3 runs 15 residues. V was shortened by 0 bases and J by 8 bases, with 15 bases between the two germline ends. DNA for the CDR3: TGTGCCAGCAGCGTAGGGTCAGGGAGAGGGTATGAGCAGTTCTTC. Amino acids: CASSVGSGRGYEQFF.

The genes are TRBV19 and TRBJ1-5; 7 bases are shared with TRBD1. This CDR3 comprises 14 residues. From germline, CDR1 is LNHDA and CDR2 SQIVND (reference sequence). J gave up 5 bases and V 7 bases, and 8 bases lay outside the gene matches. Written as DNA, the CDR3 is TGTGCCAGTACATCGACAGGGTCTTATCAGCCCCAGCATTTT. Protein: CASTSTGSYQPQHF.

The CDR3 DNA reads as TGTGCCAGTACCACAGGCTTCACTGAAGCTTTCTTT. Residues: CASTTGFTEAFF. The rearrangement links TRBV19 to TRBJ1-1, with D maybe TRBD1 (5 bases). Trimming shortened V by 7 bases and J by 4 bases, and 10 bases separated the two germline ends. Per the germline V gene, CDR1 is LNHDA and CDR2 is SQIVND (reference sequence). The CDR3 loop spans 12 amino acids.

About this clone: Germline is not matched at one junction end, which may reflect a read error. The rearrangement joins TRBV25-1 to TRBJ2-7; D is ambiguous. Germline V gene data show CDR1 as MGHDK and CDR2 as SYGVNS. This CDR3 comprises 13 residues. The CDR3 nucleotides read TGTGCCAGCAGTGAATCCCAATCCTACGAGCGGTACTTC. Translating it yields CASSESQSYERYF.

The rearrangement joins TRBV4-3 to TRBJ2-7; D may be TRBD2 (6 bases). CDR1 and CDR2 from the germline V gene are LGHNA and YSLEER. V gave up 0 bases and J gave up 6 bases, with 18 bases separating them. This CDR3 comprises 16 residues. In nucleotides, the CDR3 is TGCGCCAGCAGCCAAGATGGGACTGGCGTCCCCAGCGAGCAGTACTTC. This sequence encodes CASSQDGTGVPSEQYF.

This clone was observed a few times. The chain couples TRBV5-1 to TRBJ2-3; D possibly corresponds to TRBD2 (6 bases). V was clipped by 5 bases and J by 2 bases, with 9 bases between them. The CDR3 length is 13 residues. The V gene's germline CDR1 is SGHRS and CDR2 YFSETQ. CDR3 sequence: CASRREVTDTQYF. The CDR3 region has the DNA TGCGCCAGCAGGAGGGAGGTCACAGATACGCAGTATTTT.

As to this clone: Other nucleotide sequences in the sample specify the same CDR3. The rearrangement uses TRBV27 and TRBJ2-1, with no clear D. CDR3 length: 13 amino acids. CDR1 and CDR2 (germline): MNHEY, SMNVEV (reference sequence). V lost 2 bases, J lost 0 bases, and 2 bases lay in between. The CDR3 sequence: CASSLSSYNEQFF. The CDR3 coding sequence is TGTGCCAGCAGTTTAAGCTCCTACAATGAGCAGTTCTTC.

The rearrangement joins TRBV29-1 to TRBJ2-3, with a tentative D call TRBD1 (6 bases). V was clipped by 7 bases and J by 0 bases, with 20 bases between them. CDR3 length: 16 residues. The germline gives CDR1 SQVTM, CDR2 ANQGSEA. The CDR3 DNA sequence: TGCAGCGCAGTACCGATAGACAGGAAGAGCACAGATACGCAGTATTTT. Its protein product is CSAVPIDRKSTDTQYF.

This clone occurred a few times. The chain recombines TRBV2 with TRBJ2-7; 9 nucleotides line up with TRBD1. Trimming removed 2 bases from V and 3 bases from J; junction bases left unmatched: 8. CDR1 SNHLY and CDR2 FYNNEI come from the germline V gene. This CDR3 has 16 amino acids. This CDR3 reads CASSEWGTGSFYEQYF. In DNA form, the CDR3 reads TGTGCCAGCAGTGAATGGGGGACAGGGAGTTTCTACGAGCAGTACTTC. The full variable domain, in which reference TRBV2 and TRBJ2-7 provide the parts outside the CDR3, is EPEVTQTPSHQVTQMGQEVILRCVPISNHLYFYWYRQILGQKVEFLVSFYNNEISEKSEIFDDQFSVERPDGSNFTLKIRSTKLEDSAMYFCASSEWGTGSFYEQYFGPGTRLTVT.

This clone was recorded a few times. The genes are TRBV15 and TRBJ2-3, with TRBD1 matching 11 bases. The CDR3 consists of 17 residues. The germline V gene encodes CDR1 LNHNV and CDR2 YYDKDF (reference sequence). Trimming took 5 bases from V and 2 from J; bases not matched to a gene: 9. CDR3 DNA sequence: TGTGCCACCAGCGATGGGACAGGGGGTCAATCCACAGATACGCAGTATTTT. Residues: CATSDGTGGQSTDTQYF.

V usage is TRBV5-6 and J usage is TRBJ2-1, with unresolved D. Trimming stripped 3 bases from V and 1 base from J, with 8 bases between. Per germline, CDR1 SGHDT and CDR2 YYEEEE. The CDR3 sequence is 14 residues long. The CDR3 DNA reads as TGTGCCAGCAGCTCGACACTTTCCTACAATGAGCAGTTCTTC. The encoded protein is CASSSTLSYNEQFF. The whole variable domain, remainder taken from reference TRBV5-6 and TRBJ2-1, is DAGVTQSPTHLIKTRGQQVTLRCSPKSGHDTVSWYQQALGQGPQFIFQYYEEEERQRGNFPDRFSGHQFPNYSSELNVNALLLGDSALYLCASSSTLSYNEQFFGPGTRLTVL.

The chain couples TRBV29-1 to TRBJ2-3; perhaps TRBD1 as D (6 bases). Looked up from germline, CDR1 is SQVTM and CDR2 is ANQGSEA. This CDR3 contains 14 residues. The ends were cut back, 6 bases at V and 0 bases at J, with 13 bases in the middle. CDR3 in DNA: TGCAGCGTCGTGGACAGTTCTAGCACAGATACGCAGTATTTT. This sequence encodes CSVVDSSSTDTQYF.

CDR3 sequence: CASRQGNSYNSPLHF. CDR3 bases: TGTGCCAGCAGACAGGGTAACTCCTATAATTCACCCCTCCACTTT. The chain employs TRBV6-6 and TRBJ1-6, with D maybe TRBD1 (6 bases). This CDR3 comprises 15 residues. Trimming removed 6 bases at V and 0 bases at J, with 9 bases between. Germline CDR1 MNHNY, CDR2 SVGAGI (reference sequence).